A single sample is the source of the 26 T cell receptor beta chains below, sequenced in a study of T cells in Graves' hyperthyroidism and ophthalmopathy. There were TCR beta CDR3 regions amplified from RNA transcripts. The HTBI primer set drove a first-round RT-PCR of the TCR CDR3. From the multiplex PCR reads, TCRdb called clonotypes with MiXCR, one entry per CDR3 protein. The sample records hundreds of thousands of distinct CDR3 sequences, about 20% being singletons. The sample taken for sequencing was blood. These receptors all come from a woman aged 70 to 79 with Graves' ophthalmopathy.

The V call is TRBV11-3, the J call TRBJ1-1, with D possibly TRBD1 on 6 matching bases. Germline V gives CDR1 SGHNT, CDR2 YENEEA. The V end was cut by 0 bases, the J end by 0 bases, with 8 bases between. The CDR3 is 15 residues long. The CDR3 is CASSLDGDMNTEAFF. In DNA, the CDR3 is TGTGCCAGCAGCTTAGATGGGGACATGAACACTGAAGCTTTCTTT.

This clonotype was counted only a few times. This sequence joins TRBV7-9 and TRBJ1-2, with D maybe TRBD1 (5 bases). The CDR3 runs 13 residues. V dropped 3 bases and J dropped 4 bases, with 9 bases sitting between them. Germline loops: CDR1 SEHNR, CDR2 FQNEAQ (reference sequence). The DNA for the CDR3 is TGTGCCAGCAGCTTCTCAGGGTTCTATGGCTACACCTTC. Translation gives CASSFSGFYGYTF.

The genes are TRBV12-3 or TRBV12-4 and TRBJ2-5; the D is unclear. The CDR3 is 13 amino acids. V was cut by 5 bases and J by 3 bases, with 10 bases left in between. CDR3 bases: TGTGCCAGCAGTCCCCTTGCGGAAGAGACCCAGTACTTC. Translation gives CASSPLAEETQYF.

This clonotype has ten or more counts. The chain joins TRBV29-1 to TRBJ1-1, with TRBD1 identical over 7 bases. Per germline, CDR1 SQVTM and CDR2 ANQGSEA. J was trimmed by 4 bases and V by 7 bases; bases with no gene match: 6. The CDR3 is 12 amino acids. The DNA of the CDR3 is TGCAGCGGAGACAGGGCGAGCACTGAAGCTTTCTTT. Residues: CSGDRASTEAFF.

The chain carries TRBV19 and TRBJ1-2, with 7 bases that match TRBD1. V gave up 7 bases and J gave up 5 bases; unmatched junction bases: 10. The CDR3 spans 14 residues. Germline CDR1 LNHDA, CDR2 SQIVND (reference sequence). In DNA, the CDR3 is TGTGCCAGTAACCCTGACAGGGTATCTTATGGCTACACCTTC. Translating gives CASNPDRVSYGYTF.

On this clonotype itself: A much larger clone lies a single base off, so this may be a read error. This chain connects TRBV27 to TRBJ2-1; 14 bases fit TRBD2. J gave up 2 bases and V 5 bases, and 14 bases lay outside the gene matches. The CDR3 loop spans 20 amino acids. Germline V gene lookup returns CDR1 MNHEY and CDR2 SMNVEV (reference sequence). The CDR3 sequence is CASSPEPGLAGAGPYNEQFF. The DNA of the CDR3 is TGTGCCAGCAGTCCGGAACCGGGACTAGCGGGAGCTGGACCCTACAATGAGCAGTTCTTC.

Concerning this clonotype itself: With a much larger clone just one base away, this may be a read error. The chain combines TRBV7-6 with TRBJ2-1; 9 bases fit TRBD2. The CDR3 is 15 amino acids. J was trimmed by 10 bases and V by 5 bases; bases with no gene match: 12. Germline CDR1 is SGHVS and CDR2 is FNYEAQ. Here the CDR3 reads CASSPGASGTEEQFF. In DNA form, the CDR3 reads TGTGCCAGCAGCCCCGGGGCTAGCGGGACGGAAGAGCAGTTCTTC.

This clonotype was seen more than once but under ten times. The chain uses TRBV18 and TRBJ1-1; D is unresolved. Germline lookup yields CDR1 KGHSH and CDR2 LQKENI. CDR3 length equals 15 residues. The V end was cut by 3 bases, the J end by 4 bases, with 15 bases between. The CDR3 loop reads CASSPHLDLGTEAFF. In nucleotides, the CDR3 is TGTGCCAGCTCACCTCACTTAGACCTGGGCACTGAAGCTTTCTTT. Full variable domain (remainder filled in from reference TRBV18 and TRBJ1-1): NAGVMQNPRHLVRRRGQEARLRCSPMKGHSHVYWYRQLPEEGLKFMVYLQKENIIDESGMPKERFSAEFPKEGPSILRIQQVVRGDSAAYFCASSPHLDLGTEAFFGQGTRLTVV.

This sequence joins TRBV20-1 and TRBJ2-7, with 8 bases identical to TRBD2. V shed 7 bases and J 3 bases; nucleotides not matched to a gene: 8. The CDR3 sequence is 13 residues long. Germline lookup yields CDR1 DFQATT and CDR2 SNEGSKA (reference sequence). The CDR3 bases are TGCAGTGTACAGGCGAGCGGGAGCTACGAGCAGTACTTC. This codes for CSVQASGSYEQYF.

The rearrangement links TRBV6-1 to TRBJ2-7, with 8 bases matching TRBD2. After removal of 6 bases from V and 4 bases from J, the junction contained 23 bases not matched to a gene. From germline, CDR1 is MNHNS and CDR2 SASEGT. The CDR3 length is 19 residues. In DNA, the CDR3 is TGTGCCAGCAGGCCCTCCGGGTCTGCCTCAAGCGGGAGAGGGTACGAGCAGTACTTC. Its translation is CASRPSGSASSGRGYEQYF.

This clonotype was observed at least ten times. The chain carries TRBV12-3 or TRBV12-4 and TRBJ1-5, with 7 bases aligning to TRBD1. The CDR3 is 14 amino acids. V lost 5 bases, J lost 3 bases, and 4 bases stayed unmatched. Here the CDR3 DNA reads TGTGCCAGCAGTCGTGACAGGGACAATCAGCCCCAGCATTTT. This encodes CASSRDRDNQPQHF.

The sample holds a few counts of this clonotype. The chain combines TRBV6-1 with TRBJ2-1, with D perhaps matching TRBD1 or TRBD2 (5 bases each). There are 13 residues in the CDR3. In germline, CDR1 is MNHNS, CDR2 SASEGT. Deletions cut 8 bases from V and 3 bases from J, with 11 bases between. CDR3: CASWDLVYNEQFF. The CDR3 nucleotides are TGTGCCAGCTGGGACCTCGTCTACAATGAGCAGTTCTTC.

The J gene is TRBJ1-6, the V gene TRBV19; no reliable D call. The CDR3 runs to 15 residues. The germline CDR1 and CDR2 sequences are LNHDA and SQIVND (reference sequence). Trimming pared 3 bases from V and 3 bases from J, leaving 9 bases between. The CDR3 loop is CASSMANIYNSPLHF. The CDR3 DNA reads TGTGCCAGTAGTATGGCAAACATCTATAATTCACCCCTCCACTTT.

This clonotype was found a few times. In nucleotides, the CDR3 is TGTGCCAGCAGCTTAATTGCATTGATTCTGACGGACACCGGGGAGCTGTTTTTT. It is translated as CASSLIALILTDTGELFF. This sequence joins TRBV7-8 and TRBJ2-2, with D unclear. The CDR3 sequence is 18 residues long. CDR1 is SGHVS, CDR2 FQNEAQ, per germline. The V end lost 2 bases, the J end lost 3 bases, and 19 bases lay between the germline ends.

This clonotype turned up a few times. This chain uses TRBV20-1 with TRBJ1-2; D possibly corresponds to TRBD1 (5 bases). The ends were cut back, 4 bases at V and 8 bases at J, with 11 bases in the middle. The CDR3 has 11 amino acids. CDR1 DFQATT and CDR2 SNEGSKA come from the germline V gene (reference sequence). CDR3 sequence reads: CSATLGRGYTF. The CDR3 DNA is TGCAGTGCTACATTGGGGCGCGGCTACACCTTC.

This chain links TRBV20-1 with TRBJ2-7; 7 bases line up with TRBD1. CDR1 is DFQATT and CDR2 is SNEGSKA in the germline V gene (reference sequence). V lost 4 bases and J lost 0; bases outside the gene matches: 9. The CDR3 contains 15 residues. The CDR3 region is CSAMISGQSSYEQYF. Here the CDR3 DNA reads TGCAGTGCTATGATCTCGGGACAGAGCTCCTACGAGCAGTACTTC.

This chain joins TRBV5-1 and TRBJ1-1; D perhaps matches TRBD1 (5 bases). Germline V lookup: CDR1 SGHRS, CDR2 YFSETQ. The CDR3 loop spans 17 amino acids. Trimming took off 0 bases at V and 1 base at J, with 16 bases between the two ends. In nucleotides, the CDR3 is TGCGCCAGCAGCTTGGCCGTAAGGGGCAACGGGAACACTGAAGCTTTCTTT. It encodes CASSLAVRGNGNTEAFF.

Many counts were recorded for this clonotype. The rearrangement links TRBV3-1 to TRBJ2-1; either TRBD1 or TRBD2 may supply D (6 bases each). Germline V CDR1 and CDR2: LGHDT, YNNKEL (reference sequence). The CDR3 spans 14 residues. V was cut by 1 base and J by 8 bases, with 12 bases left in between. CDR3 residues: CASSQVGGRDEQFF. The CDR3 nucleotides are TGTGCCAGCAGCCAAGTTGGGGGGCGGGATGAGCAGTTCTTC.

The chain couples TRBV4-2 to TRBJ2-3; D remains ambiguous. Trimming removed 5 bases from V and 3 bases from J, with 12 bases in between. CDR1 and CDR2 (germline): LGHNA, YNFKEQ. The CDR3 has 14 amino acids. The CDR3 reads CASSLDGATDTQYF. The CDR3 coding sequence is TGTGCCAGCAGCTTGGATGGTGCGACAGATACGCAGTATTTT.

This clonotype has more than one count but fewer than ten. The V call is TRBV27, the J call TRBJ2-1; 11 nucleotides line up with TRBD2. Trimming at V came to 8 bases and at J to 7 bases, leaving 13 bases not matched to a gene. The CDR3 covers 16 residues. Per the germline V gene, CDR1 is MNHEY and CDR2 is SMNVEV (reference sequence). This CDR3 reads CASARLTSGRFNEQFF. DNA for the CDR3: TGTGCCAGCGCCAGACTTACTAGCGGGAGATTTAATGAGCAGTTCTTC.

V is TRBV5-1 and J is TRBJ1-1, with D perhaps matching TRBD1 (5 bases). The length of the CDR3 is 14 residues. CDR1 is SGHRS, CDR2 YFSETQ, per germline. Between the trimmed V and J ends, which lost 0 bases and 9 bases, there was a span of 15 bases. The CDR3 protein is CASSLDAGKTQAFF. The DNA for the CDR3 is TGCGCCAGCAGCTTGGATGCAGGGAAAACTCAAGCTTTCTTT.

This chain connects TRBV7-3 to TRBJ1-2; the D is unclear. V lost 1 base, J lost 4 bases, and 7 bases lay in between. In germline, CDR1 is SGHTA, CDR2 FQGTGA. The CDR3 consists of 13 residues. DNA of the CDR3: TGTGCCAGCAGCTTAAGCAGGTTCTATGGCTACACCTTC. It is translated as CASSLSRFYGYTF.

Concerning this clonotype itself: Since a much larger clone is just one base distant, this may be a read error. The genes are TRBV6-2 or TRBV6-3 and TRBJ2-5; no clear D. V dropped 6 bases and J dropped 6 bases, with 11 bases sitting between them. Germline V CDR1 and CDR2: MNHEY, SVGEGT. This CDR3 has 12 residues. CDR3 sequence: CASRADQQTQYF. DNA of the CDR3: TGTGCCAGCAGGGCGGATCAACAGACCCAGTACTTC.

This clonotype was picked up a small number of times. The chain recombines TRBV3-1 with TRBJ2-5; D remains ambiguous. This CDR3 is built from 15 residues. The germline V gene encodes CDR1 LGHDT and CDR2 YNNKEL (reference sequence). The germline V and J ends were trimmed by 2 bases and 5 bases, with 15 bases remaining between them. The DNA for the CDR3 is TGTGCCAGCAGCCAACCGGGCCTAATGGGGGAGACCCAGTACTTC. This gives the protein CASSQPGLMGETQYF.

This sequence joins TRBV5-1 and TRBJ2-5, with 8 bases matching TRBD1. The CDR3 covers 13 residues. V was clipped by 2 bases and J by 5 bases; unmatched bases: 2. Germline CDR1 is SGHRS and CDR2 is YFSETQ. The CDR3 DNA reads TGCGCCAGCAGCTTTGACAGGGGTGAGACCCAGTACTTC. The encoded protein is CASSFDRGETQYF.

The chain recombines TRBV3-1 with TRBJ1-6; 8 bases align to TRBD1. V lost 2 bases and J lost 9; bases outside the gene matches: 9. The CDR3 contains 16 residues. CDR1 and CDR2 from the germline V gene are LGHDT and YNNKEL (reference sequence). This chain's CDR3 is CASSQTAGTGFSPLHF. DNA of the CDR3: TGTGCCAGCAGCCAAACCGCCGGGACAGGTTTTTCACCCCTCCACTTT.